The entry below gives a single TCR beta chain sequence along with its context. CDR1 and CDR2 from the germline V gene are KGHDR and SFDVKD. The ends lost 7 bases at V and 1 base at J; junction bases unmatched: 12. The CDR3 totals 17 residues. The data derive from a study of blood T cell repertoires in COVID-19. At the level of the study: Italy, Spain and the United States were the sources of the convalescent and acute COVID-19 samples.

Per the study methods: It was from reference gene primer amplification that nucleated cell counts were estimated. Profiled with immunoSEQ multiplex PCR; TCRdb holds only in-frame clones, not every one. The D gene and trimming were derived from the DNA, and the V and J assignments and clone size from that table. This table holds approximately 28,000 clones, 90% found once. The sequenced sample consisted of peripheral blood. This TCR was sampled from a woman aged 60-75 years with active COVID-19. This sequence joins TRBV24-1 and TRBJ2-5; 9 nucleotides match TRBD2. The CDR3 DNA reads as TGTGCCACCAGCCCTCGGATCCTAGCGGGGTCCCAAGAGACCCAGTACTTC. This sequence encodes CATSPRILAGSQETQYF.